This T cell receptor beta chain was profiled in a study of blood T cell repertoires in COVID-19 (TCRdb year 2020). Concerning the study at large: The collaborator samples originated in the United States, Italy and Spain and spanned the acute and convalescent phases of COVID-19. HLA class I and class II types, where available, came from metadata supplied by the sample provider rather than from assay-based typing. Sample metadata almost always included a de-identified subject ID, COVID-19 status, age in years and sex. Deeply sampled blood TCRbeta repertoires from subjects exposed to, actively infected with, or recovered from COVID-19 were included in the dataset. The repertoires were released in a freely available public database intended as a resource for research on the immune response to SARS-CoV-2. The material from the prospective study consisted of cDNA or gDNA derived from T cells, B-cell-depleted T cells, or PBMCs. The samples were drawn from the first 160 participants of the ongoing ImmuneRACE study and from 950 to 1,500 subjects provided by 6 global collaborators.

TCRbeta CDR3 regions were amplified from genomic DNA using the immunoSEQ Assay, a bias-controlled multiplex PCR. As for the original processing: The number of nucleated cells in each sample was estimated from the amplification of reference gene primers within the assay. To quantify the absolute abundance of each unique TCRbeta CDR3 rearrangement, sequence reads were collapsed and filtered. For each sample, productive Simpson clonality was calculated by taking the square root of Simpson's diversity index across productive rearrangements. This is the immuneACCESS table as TCRdb keeps it, with only in-frame sequences that have V and J called. A part of the clones is gone; compared with another copy, unresolved V genes explain less than half, and the rest is unexplained. V, J and clone size derive from that table, while D and trimming were established from the DNA sequence. The sample includes 90,000 to 130,000 clones, with approximately 86% observed a single time. In total, the top ten clones hold 3.5% to 5.5% of the sample.

A word on this clone: Its antigen has not been determined. No base qualities exist here, and no much larger clone lies one base off it.

Study-wide findings and limitations: How much clinical and demographic metadata was included differed by source and by participant, and the metadata was provided uncurated.

Reading the germline V gene (reference sequence) gives CDR1 MNHEY and CDR2 SMNVEV. The CDR3 numbers 17 residues from cysteine through phenylalanine. CDR3 DNA is the only sequence kept; it has 51 bases, read in frame from the first base. The trim is 3 bases for V and 7 bases for J, with a gap of 19 bases between the germline ends. The collaborating institutions used their own protocols to collect whole blood in K2EDTA tubes. For TCRbeta analysis, collaborators shipped samples as frozen whole blood, isolated PBMCs, or DNA extracted from either of those sample types. The receptor's source is a man between 40 and 49 years old with acute or convalescent COVID-19. The rearrangement combines TRBV27 with TRBJ1-6; TRBD1 might be the D gene, on 6 matching bases. Input material: peripheral blood. This receptor carries the CDR3 CASSFKQGQTLNSPLHF. In nucleotide form, the sequence is TGTGCCAGCAGTTTCAAACAGGGCCAAACTTTAAATTCACCCCTCCACTTT.